A single T cell receptor (beta chain) is shown here with its context. V gave up 3 bases and J gave up 1 base, with 9 bases separating them. From germline, CDR1 is MNHEY and CDR2 SMNVEV (reference sequence). This CDR3 is 14 amino acids long. TCRdb re-called the RT-PCR reads with MiXCR, one entry per CDR3 protein. The sample yields about 680,000 distinct CDR3 sequences, 12% to 15% seen once. This TCR derives from a female donor in good health, serving as a healthy control. The V and J genes are TRBV27 and TRBJ1-1; D not certain. Sequencing was performed on memory CD4+ T cells from blood. DNA of the CDR3: TGTGCCAGCAGTTTTATAATAGCGAACACTGAAGCTTTCTTT. Encoded protein: CASSFIIANTEAFF.